This T cell receptor beta chain was sequenced during a study of T cell changes during pregnancy in multiple sclerosis. Using immunoSEQ multiplex PCR, the repertoire was profiled, and TCRdb retains in-frame clones only, with some absent. The sample comprises 60,000 to 65,000 clones, approximately 90% of which are singletons, and roughly 2.5% rests with the top ten. Germline V gene sequence: CDR1 MGHRA, CDR2 YSYEKL. The CDR3 runs to 12 residues. The rearrangement links TRBV4-1 to TRBJ2-5, with a weak D call TRBD2 (5 bases). TRBJ2-7 matches the DNA end more closely, so the J call is doubtful. The clonotype was recovered from a female donor in good health, enrolled as a control in a pregnancy study. The source material was peripheral blood, sampled in the second trimester of pregnancy. The CDR3 DNA reads as TGCGCCAGCAGCCAAGTACTAGGCGAGCAGTACTTC. Protein sequence: CASSQVLGEQYF.